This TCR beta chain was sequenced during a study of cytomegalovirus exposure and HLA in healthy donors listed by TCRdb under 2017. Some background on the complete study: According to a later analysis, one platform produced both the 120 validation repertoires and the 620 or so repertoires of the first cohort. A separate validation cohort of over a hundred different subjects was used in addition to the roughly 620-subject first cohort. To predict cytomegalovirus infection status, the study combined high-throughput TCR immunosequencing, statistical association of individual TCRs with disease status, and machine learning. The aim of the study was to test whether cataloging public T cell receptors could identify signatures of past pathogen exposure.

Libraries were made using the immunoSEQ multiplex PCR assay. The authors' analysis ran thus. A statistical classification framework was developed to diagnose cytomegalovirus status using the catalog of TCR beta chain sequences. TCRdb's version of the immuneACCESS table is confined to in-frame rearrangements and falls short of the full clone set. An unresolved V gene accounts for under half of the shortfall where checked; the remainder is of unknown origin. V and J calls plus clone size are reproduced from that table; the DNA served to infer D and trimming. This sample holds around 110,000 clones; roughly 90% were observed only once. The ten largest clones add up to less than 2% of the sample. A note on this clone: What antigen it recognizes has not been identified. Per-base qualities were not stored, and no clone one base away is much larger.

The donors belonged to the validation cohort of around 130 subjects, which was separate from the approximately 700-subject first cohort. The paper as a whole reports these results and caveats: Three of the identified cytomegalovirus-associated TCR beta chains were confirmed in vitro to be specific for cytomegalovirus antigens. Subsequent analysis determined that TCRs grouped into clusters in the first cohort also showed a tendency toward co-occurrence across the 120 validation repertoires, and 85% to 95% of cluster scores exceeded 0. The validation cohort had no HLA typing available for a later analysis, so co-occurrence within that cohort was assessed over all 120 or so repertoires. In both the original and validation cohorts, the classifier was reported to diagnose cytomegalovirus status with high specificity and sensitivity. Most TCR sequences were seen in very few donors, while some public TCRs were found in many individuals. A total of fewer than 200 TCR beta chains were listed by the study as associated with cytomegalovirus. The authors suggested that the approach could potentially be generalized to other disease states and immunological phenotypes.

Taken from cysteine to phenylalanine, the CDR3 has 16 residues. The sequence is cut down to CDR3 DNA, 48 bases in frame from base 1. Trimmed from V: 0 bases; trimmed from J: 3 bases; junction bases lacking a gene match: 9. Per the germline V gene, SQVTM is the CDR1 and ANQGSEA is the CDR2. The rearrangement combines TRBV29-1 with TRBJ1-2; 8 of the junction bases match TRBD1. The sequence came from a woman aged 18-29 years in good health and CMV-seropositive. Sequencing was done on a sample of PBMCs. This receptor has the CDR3 CSVEDPSDRGDYGYTF. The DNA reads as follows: TGCAGCGTTGAAGATCCAAGTGACAGGGGCGACTATGGCTACACCTTC.